The clone carrying this TCR beta chain was recorded many times. This sample's time point: newly diagnosed GD, antithyroid drugs for less than 3 months. Extracted RNA from PBMCs served as the source of the TCR library. This entry is derived from a study of regulatory T cells in long-lasting Graves disease. This CDR3 comprises 16 residues. The trim removed 5 bases at V and 7 bases at J, leaving 9 bases unmatched. Germline CDR1 reads MDHEN; CDR2 reads SYDVKM. TCR beta libraries were built with iRepertoire HTBI primers and Arm-PCR of CDR3 regions. TCRdb reprocessed the multiplex PCR reads with MiXCR, giving one entry per CDR3 protein. This table holds about 540,000 distinct CDR3 sequences, 13% found once. This same sample was also part of a study on T cells in Graves' hyperthyroidism and ophthalmopathy.

The rearrangement joins TRBV28 to TRBJ1-6, with 9 bases lining up with TRBD1. This receptor was identified in a man aged 30-40 years with Graves disease. The sample here was peripheral blood mononuclear cells (PBMCs), taken at new diagnosis, from a patient treated with antithyroid drugs. CDR3 sequence reads: CASSVTQGAENSPLHF. In DNA form, the CDR3 reads TGTGCCAGCAGTGTAACACAGGGGGCGGAGAATTCACCCCTCCACTTT.